The rows below give T cell receptor beta chains drawn from one sample of a study of T cells in Graves' hyperthyroidism and ophthalmopathy. Using its own MiXCR run on the multiplex PCR reads, TCRdb lists one record per CDR3 protein. The repertoire holds roughly 400,000 distinct CDR3 sequences, with around a quarter as singletons. Sequencing was performed on blood. These receptors came from a man in his fifties or sixties with Graves' hyperthyroidism. The CDR3 runs from the conserved cysteine through the conserved F or W. D genes are given only for firm matches. Not all rows give a size; the values are once, few, many and, for expanded clones, a class.

D gene	clone size	V gene	J gene	CDR3 protein
-	many	TRBV11-2	TRBJ1-1	CASSWDGNTEAFF
TRBD2	-	TRBV15	TRBJ2-1	CATSRTGTTYNEQFF
-	-	TRBV28	TRBJ2-7	CASSSRGLMYEQYF
-	-	TRBV5-1	TRBJ2-3	CASSLERGADTQYF
TRBD2	many	TRBV7-2	TRBJ2-7	CASSLAASYEQYF
TRBD2	-	TRBV7-8	TRBJ2-1	CASSVLAGGYNEQFF
-	many	TRBV3-1	TRBJ1-2	CASSQSRDRRGYTF
-	-	TRBV5-1	TRBJ2-1	CASSLAFSVNEQFF
-	-	TRBV27	TRBJ2-1	CASSRGNSQFF
TRBD1	-	TRBV11-2	TRBJ2-2	CASSPGQGAGELFF
-	-	TRBV5-5	TRBJ2-1	CASSLFGSRVGYNEQFF
-	few	TRBV28	TRBJ1-2	CASSWGRRNNGYTF
-	-	TRBV2	TRBJ2-5	CASSDHISLMGETQYF
-	few	TRBV10-2	TRBJ2-7	CASSGRRDSYEQYF
-	few	TRBV5-6	TRBJ2-5	CASSLDGTKTQYF
TRBD1	few	TRBV5-4	TRBJ1-2	CASNPTGDNGYTF
TRBD1	-	TRBV2	TRBJ1-4	CASRHSRQGRFEKLFF
TRBD1	-	TRBV11-3	TRBJ2-3	CASSLAAGTGVSTDTQYF
-	-	TRBV9	TRBJ1-1	CASSVGGGETEAFF
TRBD1	-	TRBV24-1	TRBJ2-3	CATSDTGTGDADTQYF
-	few	TRBV6-1	TRBJ1-3	CASRRDVINSGNTIYF
TRBD1	-	TRBV7-9	TRBJ1-5	CASSRTGGFQPQHF
-	-	TRBV19	TRBJ1-5	CASRSDRAIGPQHF
-	few	TRBV11-2	TRBJ2-5	CASSSSSGFQETQYF
-	few	TRBV3-1	TRBJ2-2	CASSQEFRPGELFF
-	-	TRBV11-2	TRBJ2-2	CASSLDQTRLFF
-	-	TRBV10-2	TRBJ1-1	CASTGRVNTEAFF
TRBD1	few	TRBV3-1	TRBJ1-2	CASSRGQGAGGYTF
TRBD2	-	TRBV11-2	TRBJ2-1	CASSLSGRHQGEQFF
-	few	TRBV10-3	TRBJ1-2	CAILSELGGRSGYTF
TRBD2	-	TRBV29-1	TRBJ2-1	CSVGLVQIDEQFF
-	-	TRBV7-6	TRBJ2-1	CASGIGEQFF
-	few	TRBV29-1	TRBJ2-3	CSVERPSTDTQYF
-	-	TRBV5-1	TRBJ2-3	CASSLMTVTDTQYF
TRBD2	many	TRBV7-9	TRBJ2-3	CASSLGSGSADTQYF
TRBD2	-	TRBV12-3/TRBV12-4	TRBJ2-3	CASLGGTSGIPTDTQYF
-	-	TRBV6-5	TRBJ2-7	CASSYSTPTAIPYEQYF
TRBD2	-	TRBV20-1	TRBJ2-1	CSARTARGWEQFF
-	-	TRBV30	TRBJ1-1	CAWGRLPGEAVF
-	-	TRBV11-2	TRBJ2-7	CASSLEGADEQYF
-	few	TRBV24-1	TRBJ1-4	CATSDPGAGEKLFF
TRBD2	-	TRBV20-1	TRBJ2-7	CSAPSGSSYEQYF
-	-	TRBV2	TRBJ2-1	CASTRESTFF
-	few	TRBV20-1	TRBJ1-5	CSARDPSSNQPQHF
-	-	TRBV24-1	TRBJ2-3	CATSDYPGGPTDTQYF
TRBD2	-	TRBV28	TRBJ2-1	CASTPAGLAGLNEQFF
-	-	TRBV5-6	TRBJ1-1	CASSLVREGTEAFF
TRBD1	-	TRBV20-1	TRBJ1-3	CSANSPRGGAGNTIYF